These 8 T cell receptor beta chains share one sample of origin, sequenced in a study of regulatory T cells in long-lasting Graves disease (dated by TCRdb to about 2021). The sample's time point label, decoded: newly diagnosed GD, antithyroid drugs for less than 3 months. For both TCR sequencing and RNA sequencing, RNA was extracted from PBMCs in TRIzol. The library came from multiplex PCR. The sequencer was an Illumina HiSeq 4000. TCR beta libraries were built with iRepertoire HTBI primers and Arm-PCR amplification of CDR3 regions. The public reads were quality trimmed at Q25 with fastp and then assembled into clones with MiXCR by TCRdb, keeping productive beta chains. CDR3 protein duplicates are merged, each entry listing the most common genes and DNA. The sample yields some 410,000 distinct CDR3 sequences; roughly 17% were counted once. The leading ten clones occupy roughly 10% of the sample. These records were also assigned to another study, of T cells in Graves' hyperthyroidism and ophthalmopathy.

The sample here was peripheral blood mononuclear cells (PBMCs), taken at new diagnosis, from a patient treated with antithyroid drugs. These receptors came from a woman aged 25 to 39 with Graves disease. Donor details come from another sample of the same person, matched by shared clones.

The sample holds many counts of this clonotype. The chain couples TRBV28 to TRBJ2-2, with 9 bases fitting TRBD1. Germline CDR1 MDHEN, CDR2 SYDVKM. Trimming removed 4 bases from V and 6 bases from J; junction bases left unmatched: 3. There are 14 residues in the CDR3. The CDR3 region is CASSSGTGPGELFF. The DNA for the CDR3 is TGTGCCAGCAGTTCCGGGACAGGGCCCGGGGAGCTGTTTTTT.

This chain links TRBV6-9 with TRBJ2-2, with 10 bases identical to TRBD1. This CDR3 is 18 amino acids long. The V and J ends lost 3 bases and 4 bases, in that order; junction bases with no gene match: 11. Germline V gives CDR1 MNHGY, CDR2 SVAAGI. DNA for the CDR3: TGTGCCAGCAGTTACTCCCTCTCCGGGACAGGGGCCACCGGGGAGCTGTTTTTT. The encoded protein is CASSYSLSGTGATGELFF.

In its sample, this clonotype was seen a few times. This may be a read error, as it is one base from a much larger clone. The chain has TRBV3-1 and TRBJ1-1; the D gene is possibly TRBD1 (5 bases). Germline CDR1 is LGHDT and CDR2 is YNNKEL (reference sequence). This CDR3 spans 14 amino acids. In DNA, the CDR3 is TGTGCCAGCAGCCAAGCAAATCGGGGGACTGAAGCTTCCTTT. It codes for CASSQANRGTEASF.

This clonotype occurred many times. This chain connects TRBV28 to TRBJ1-5, with D perhaps TRBD1 (6 bases). Per germline, CDR1 MDHEN and CDR2 SYDVKM. This CDR3 comprises 14 residues. The V end lost 2 bases, the J end lost 6 bases, and 11 bases lay between the germline ends. The CDR3: CASSLLRGGQPQHF. The CDR3 region has the DNA TGTGCCAGCAGTTTACTCCGAGGGGGTCAGCCCCAGCATTTT.

This clonotype was picked up many times. This sequence joins TRBV12-3 or TRBV12-4 and TRBJ2-1, with 13 bases fitting TRBD2. This CDR3 region has 15 residues. V dropped 6 bases and J dropped 8; count of bases not matched to a gene: 7. CDR3 amino acids: CASSLTSGRKDEQFF. The CDR3 DNA is TGTGCCAGCAGCTTGACTAGCGGGAGGAAAGATGAGCAGTTCTTC.

This clonotype was recorded only once. The chain has TRBV12-3 or TRBV12-4 and TRBJ2-1; possible D gene TRBD1, 6 bases. Between the trimmed V and J ends, which lost 3 bases and 9 bases, there was a span of 18 bases. There are 15 residues in the CDR3. The CDR3 sequence is CASSFPWTRGFEQFF. The DNA of the CDR3 is TGTGCCAGCAGTTTCCCTTGGACAAGGGGGTTTGAGCAGTTCTTC.

The sample holds many counts of this clonotype. This sequence joins TRBV12-3 or TRBV12-4 and TRBJ2-3; weak D call: TRBD2 (6 bases). V lost 5 bases, J lost 4 bases, and 19 bases lay in between. The CDR3 consists of 16 residues. The CDR3 DNA is TGTGCCAGCAGTCCCGTGGGAGCTGGAGGGGCAGATACGCAGTATTTT. It codes for CASSPVGAGGADTQYF.

This clonotype was observed many times. This sequence joins TRBV2 and TRBJ1-2; no clear D gene. The CDR3 covers 13 residues. CDR1 is SNHLY and CDR2 is FYNNEI in the germline V gene. V was trimmed by 6 bases and J by 8 bases, leaving 16 bases between them. For the CDR3, the DNA is TGTGCCAGCAGCCCTGAAGTGGGAGAAGGCTACACCTTC. Its translation is CASSPEVGEGYTF.